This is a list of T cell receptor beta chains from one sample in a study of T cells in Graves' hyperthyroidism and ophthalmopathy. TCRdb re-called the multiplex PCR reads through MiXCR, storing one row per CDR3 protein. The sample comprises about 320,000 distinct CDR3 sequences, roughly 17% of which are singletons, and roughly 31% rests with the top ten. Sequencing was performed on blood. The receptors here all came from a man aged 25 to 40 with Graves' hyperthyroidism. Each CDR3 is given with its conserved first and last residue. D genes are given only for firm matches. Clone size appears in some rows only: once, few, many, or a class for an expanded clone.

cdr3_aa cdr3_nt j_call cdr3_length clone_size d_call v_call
CASSRKAPDREQFF TGCGCCAGCAGCCGAAAAGCCCCGGACAGGGAGCAGTTCTTC TRBJ2-1 14 few TRBD1 TRBV4-1
CSARDRTGFTEAFF TGCAGTGCTAGAGACCGAACAGGGTTTACTGAAGCTTTCTTT TRBJ1-1 14 many NA TRBV20-1
CSLRSSAGSSYNEQFF TGCAGCCTGAGGAGTTCGGCGGGTAGCTCCTACAATGAGCAGTTCTTC TRBJ2-1 16 many NA TRBV20-1
CASAFCGGRVADTQYF TGTGCCAGCGCTTTTTGTGGCGGGAGGGTTGCAGATACGCAGTATTTT TRBJ2-3 16 NA TRBD2 TRBV6-2/TRBV6-3
CASRDPGVLYEQYF TGTGCCAGCAGAGATCCGGGAGTCCTCTACGAGCAGTACTTC TRBJ2-7 14 many NA TRBV11-2
CASSFEPTSGRADTQYF TGCGCCAGCAGCTTCGAACCGACTAGCGGGAGGGCAGATACGCAGTATTTT TRBJ2-3 17 many TRBD2 TRBV5-1
CASSPRLLRGLLAGGLVNEQFF TGTGCCAGCAGCCCCCGCCTTCTCAGGGGGCTGCTAGCGGGAGGGCTTGTCAATGAGCAGTTCTTC TRBJ2-1 22 few TRBD2 TRBV3-1
CASSVEGTGGGQYF TGTGCCAGCAGCGTAGAGGGGACAGGGGGCGGGCAGTACTTC TRBJ2-7 14 NA TRBD1 TRBV9
CASSYSVGPYNEQFF TGTGCCAGCAGTTACTCGGTAGGTCCCTACAATGAGCAGTTCTTC TRBJ2-1 15 few NA TRBV6-6
CAWSVGETQYF TGTGCCTGGAGTGTTGGGGAGACCCAGTACTTC TRBJ2-5 11 many NA TRBV30
CASSRQGQDNEQFF TGCGCCAGCAGCCGACAAGGCCAAGACAATGAGCAGTTCTTC TRBJ2-1 14 once NA TRBV5-1
CASSWEQGFGNTIYF TGTGCCAGCAGCTGGGAACAGGGATTCGGAAACACCATATATTTT TRBJ1-3 15 NA NA TRBV2
CSARTGGLYSYTF TGCAGTGCTAGAACAGGGGGCTTGTATAGCTACACCTTC TRBJ1-2 13 NA TRBD1 TRBV20-1
CSATTSGGDNEQFF TGCAGTGCCACCACTAGCGGGGGGGACAATGAGCAGTTCTTC TRBJ2-1 14 few TRBD2 TRBV20-1
CASSVSGRENEQFF TGTGCCAGCAGCGTTAGCGGGAGGGAGAATGAGCAGTTCTTC TRBJ2-1 14 few TRBD2 TRBV9
CASSFPSGRNEQFF TGTGCCAGCAGCTTCCCTAGCGGGAGAAATGAGCAGTTCTTC TRBJ2-1 14 few TRBD2 TRBV7-9
CASSLAPQGVEETQYF TGCGCCAGCAGCTTGGCACCTCAGGGGGTCGAAGAGACCCAGTACTTC TRBJ2-5 16 few TRBD1 TRBV5-1
CASSLARGLAGGVYNEQFF TGTGCCAGCAGTTTAGCGAGGGGACTAGCGGGAGGAGTCTACAATGAGCAGTTCTTC TRBJ2-1 19 few TRBD2 TRBV12-3/TRBV12-4
CSALGTHSYEQYF TGCAGCGCCCTCGGGACACACTCCTACGAGCAGTACTTC TRBJ2-7 13 many NA TRBV29-1
CSASSVVGVFDEQFF TGCAGTGCTAGCTCGGTCGTGGGTGTGTTTGATGAGCAGTTCTTC TRBJ2-1 15 many NA TRBV20-1
CASNLAGSLAGTGELFF TGTGCCAGCAACCTAGCGGGCTCCCTCGCGGGCACCGGGGAGCTGTTTTTT TRBJ2-2 17 NA TRBD2 TRBV5-6
CASSYWAGGELFF TGTGCCAGCAGTTACTGGGCGGGAGGGGAGCTGTTTTTT TRBJ2-2 13 many NA TRBV6-5
CSASRQGMGTYEQYF TGCAGTGCTAGCCGACAGGGTATGGGAACCTACGAGCAGTACTTC TRBJ2-7 15 few TRBD1 TRBV20-1
CASSLNGDLTYEQYF TGTGCCAGCAGCTTAAACGGGGATTTAACCTACGAGCAGTACTTC TRBJ2-7 15 NA NA TRBV7-3
CASSEGQGVTDTQYF TGCGCCAGCAGCGAGGGACAGGGTGTAACAGATACGCAGTATTTT TRBJ2-3 15 many TRBD1 TRBV10-1
CASSGALGRNYGYTF TGTGCCAGCAGCGGAGCCCTCGGGAGGAACTATGGCTACACCTTC TRBJ1-2 15 many NA TRBV2
CASSLGLAEANTGELFF TGTGCCAGCAGCTTGGGACTAGCGGAAGCGAACACCGGGGAGCTGTTTTTT TRBJ2-2 17 NA TRBD2 TRBV5-4
CSARDWGTSYNEQFF TGCAGTGCTAGGGACTGGGGGACGTCTTACAATGAGCAGTTCTTC TRBJ2-1 15 few NA TRBV20-1
CASSYLMAAGELFF TGTGCCAGCAGCTATCTTATGGCCGCCGGGGAGCTGTTTTTT TRBJ2-2 14 NA NA TRBV11-3
CASSETGEQETQYF TGTGCCAGCAGTGAGACAGGGGAGCAGGAGACCCAGTACTTC TRBJ2-5 14 many TRBD1 TRBV28
CASSLSSRGETQYF TGTGCCAGCAGCTTAAGTTCCAGGGGAGAGACCCAGTACTTC TRBJ2-5 14 few NA TRBV7-6
CATSVARDTQYF TGTGCCACCAGTGTAGCGAGAGATACGCAGTATTTT TRBJ2-3 12 many NA TRBV24-1
CSAPNPSGIYNEQFF TGCAGTGCTCCGAACCCCAGCGGGATTTACAATGAGCAGTTCTTC TRBJ2-1 15 many TRBD2 TRBV20-1
CASSLGGVTEAFF TGTGCCAGCAGTCTTGGGGGGGTCACTGAAGCTTTCTTT TRBJ1-1 13 medium-sized NA TRBV12-3/TRBV12-4
CASRLESGEQFF TGTGCCAGCAGACTCGAATCGGGGGAGCAGTTCTTC TRBJ2-1 12 few NA TRBV7-9
CSASEAKETGELFF TGCAGTGCTAGTGAGGCCAAGGAGACCGGGGAGCTGTTTTTT TRBJ2-2 14 few NA TRBV20-1
CASSLTGTENSPLHF TGTGCCAGCAGCTTAACCGGGACAGAAAATTCACCCCTCCACTTT TRBJ1-6 15 many TRBD1 TRBV11-2
CANSAGPNYGYTF TGTGCCAATTCCGCCGGGCCCAACTATGGCTACACCTTC TRBJ1-2 13 many NA TRBV28
CASSLGPINYGYTF TGTGCCAGCAGCTTGGGGCCAATCAACTATGGCTACACCTTC TRBJ1-2 14 NA NA TRBV11-2
CASSPRGGPRNEQFF TGTGCCAGCAGTCCTAGAGGCGGTCCCCGCAATGAGCAGTTCTTC TRBJ2-1 15 NA NA TRBV11-3
CAGSLGLAGGNEQFF TGTGCCGGCAGCTTGGGACTAGCGGGAGGCAATGAGCAGTTCTTC TRBJ2-1 15 many TRBD2 TRBV7-9
CSALQGAGGELFF TGCAGTGCTCTACAGGGGGCTGGCGGGGAGCTGTTTTTT TRBJ2-2 13 NA TRBD1 TRBV20-1
CSVVVGAADTQYF TGCAGCGTTGTGGTCGGGGCGGCAGATACGCAGTATTTT TRBJ2-3 13 NA NA TRBV29-1
CSVDGPSGANVLTF TGCAGCGTTGACGGCCCATCTGGGGCCAACGTCCTGACTTTC TRBJ2-6 14 NA NA TRBV29-1
CSAGGQEDTNEKLFF TGCAGTGCTGGGGGACAGGAGGATACTAATGAAAAACTGTTTTTT TRBJ1-4 15 few TRBD1 TRBV20-1
CASSPGGNDGSYYGYTF TGTGCCAGCAGCCCGGGTGGGAATGACGGGTCTTACTATGGCTACACCTTC TRBJ1-2 17 many NA TRBV28
CASSLGPGGEETQYF TGTGCCAGCAGCTTGGGGCCTGGTGGGGAAGAGACCCAGTACTTC TRBJ2-5 15 NA NA TRBV7-3
CASSRGQGQETQYF TGTGCCAGCAGCAGGGGACAGGGTCAAGAGACCCAGTACTTC TRBJ2-5 14 many TRBD1 TRBV12-3/TRBV12-4
CASSEYGTGTDIQYF TGTGCCAGCAGTGAATATGGGACAGGGACAGACATTCAGTACTTC TRBJ2-4 15 few TRBD1 TRBV2
CSAYLLSTDTQYF TGCAGCGCTTACTTACTTAGCACAGATACGCAGTATTTT TRBJ2-3 13 once NA TRBV29-1
CASSYSGGRVWEQYF TGTGCCAGCAGTTATAGCGGCGGCCGGGTATGGGAGCAGTACTTC TRBJ2-7 15 many NA TRBV6-1
CASSPDNAGDQPQHF TGTGCCAGCAGCCCCGACAACGCGGGGGATCAGCCCCAGCATTTT TRBJ1-5 15 many NA TRBV2
CASSSGDREDTQYF TGTGCCAGCAGTTCGGGGGACAGGGAGGATACGCAGTATTTT TRBJ2-3 14 many TRBD1 TRBV28
CASSYRQGLGGEQYF TGTGCCAGCAGCTACAGACAGGGCTTAGGGGGCGAGCAGTACTTC TRBJ2-7 15 many TRBD1 TRBV13
CASKREGGTDTQYF TGTGCCAGCAAACGGGAGGGGGGCACAGATACGCAGTATTTT TRBJ2-3 14 many TRBD2 TRBV12-3/TRBV12-4
CASSPGTDSLYSYEQYF TGTGCCAGCAGTCCCGGGACAGATTCATTGTACTCCTACGAGCAGTACTTC TRBJ2-7 17 NA TRBD1 TRBV28